These 20 T cell receptor beta chains were sequenced from one sample in a study of cytomegalovirus exposure and HLA in healthy donors. The PCR employed 60 Vbeta primers together with 13 Jbeta primers. The method was immunoSEQ multiplex PCR; TCRdb's version includes in-frame clones alone and lacks a portion of them. In the table there are 130,000 or so clones, around 77% of which are singletons. Sequencing was performed on PBMCs. Receptors originate from a woman in her sixties or seventies in good health and CMV-seronegative.

The chain uses TRBV6-1 and TRBJ2-2; 7 bases agree with TRBD1. Germline CDR1 is MNHNS and CDR2 is SASEGT. Germline trimming cut 10 bases from V and 2 bases from J; bases unmatched to any gene: 7. This CDR3 is 14 amino acids long. CDR3 nucleotide sequence: TGTGCCATCTACCGGACAGGCAACACCGGGGAGCTGTTTTTT. It translates to CAIYRTGNTGELFF.

CDR3 bases: TGTGCCAGCAGCTACCTACTAGCGGGGGGCACAGATACGCAGTATTTT. It yields the protein CASSYLLAGGTDTQYF. This chain links TRBV7-3 with TRBJ2-3; 11 nucleotides match TRBD2. CDR1 is SGHTA and CDR2 is FQGTGA in the germline V gene. With V trimmed by 4 bases and J by 1 base, 4 bases remained unmatched. The CDR3 loop spans 16 amino acids.

V gene TRBV6-5 combines with J gene TRBJ1-5, with a tentative D call TRBD1 (5 bases). Germline V gene sequence: CDR1 MNHEY, CDR2 SVGAGI. The CDR3 consists of 14 residues. V was pared by 2 bases and J by 2 bases, with 7 bases between. CDR3 loop: CASSYSRGNQPQHF. The CDR3 DNA sequence: TGTGCCAGCAGTTACAGCAGGGGCAATCAGCCCCAGCATTTT.

This clone was observed a few times. This chain uses TRBV6-5 with TRBJ2-2, with 8 bases lining up with TRBD1. Unmatched junction bases numbered 5, after V lost 2 bases and J lost 6 bases. Germline assignment: CDR1 MNHEY and CDR2 SVGAGI. This CDR3 comprises 15 residues. In nucleotides, the CDR3 is TGTGCCAGCAGTTACGCCAGGGGGCTCGCCGGGGAGCTGTTTTTT. This encodes CASSYARGLAGELFF.

In its sample, this clone was seen a few times. This sequence joins TRBV7-6 and TRBJ1-1; possibly TRBD1 for D (5 bases). The V end lost 5 bases, the J end lost 5 bases, and 15 bases lay between the germline ends. The CDR3 loop spans 14 amino acids. In germline, CDR1 is SGHVS, CDR2 FNYEAQ. The CDR3 loop reads CASSRVQGGTEAFF. The CDR3 DNA sequence: TGTGCCAGCAGCCGAGTTCAGGGAGGGACTGAAGCTTTCTTT.

In this sample, this clone turned up a few times. V usage is TRBV5-1 and J usage is TRBJ2-2; no clear D. Trimming took off 4 bases at V and 5 bases at J, with 9 bases between the two ends. Germline V lookup: CDR1 SGHRS, CDR2 YFSETQ. CDR3 length: 13 residues. CDR3 region: CASSPQVTGELFF. CDR3 sequence (DNA): TGCGCCAGCAGCCCGCAGGTAACCGGGGAGCTGTTTTTT.

This clone appeared once. The chain links TRBV6-1 to TRBJ2-7; TRBD2 matches at 10 bases. Losses at the gene ends were 4 bases for V and 1 base for J; bases not matched to a gene: 7. Germline V CDR1 and CDR2: MNHNS, SASEGT. The CDR3 has 16 amino acids. The CDR3 sequence is CASSGYLAGDSYEQYF. CDR3 coding DNA: TGTGCCAGCAGTGGATACCTAGCGGGAGATTCCTACGAGCAGTACTTC.

The V gene is TRBV5-8, the J gene TRBJ2-3; 16 nucleotides agree with TRBD2. This CDR3 contains 17 residues. CDR1 is SGHTS and CDR2 is YDEGEE in the germline V gene. V was clipped by 2 bases and J by 6 bases; unmatched bases: 6. CDR3 residues: CASSFGTSGGAIDTQYF. The CDR3 DNA reads as TGTGCCAGCAGCTTCGGGACTAGCGGGGGGGCGATTGATACGCAGTATTTT.

The chain carries TRBV6-1 and TRBJ2-7; 9 bases agree with TRBD1. V was pared by 3 bases and J by 6 bases, with 12 bases of the junction left unmatched. This CDR3 is built from 16 residues. Germline V lookup: CDR1 MNHNS, CDR2 SASEGT. The CDR3 DNA sequence: TGTGCCAGCAGTGATAGATTTGGGACAGGGCGCGCCGAGCAGTACTTC. It codes for CASSDRFGTGRAEQYF.

V and J are TRBV9 and TRBJ1-3; 7 bases are shared with TRBD1. The germline V gene has CDR1 SGDLS and CDR2 YYNGEE. The CDR3 runs 16 residues. J lost 5 bases, V lost 3 bases, and 11 bases had no gene match. Here the CDR3 reads CASSARQGMTRNTIYF. In DNA form, the CDR3 reads TGTGCCAGCAGCGCCAGACAGGGAATGACTAGAAACACCATATATTTT.

This chain joins TRBV27 and TRBJ2-2; 7 bases fit TRBD1. Trimming removed 6 bases from V and 8 bases from J; junction bases left unmatched: 12. The length of the CDR3 is 15 residues. Germline V lookup: CDR1 MNHEY, CDR2 SMNVEV (reference sequence). In nucleotides, the CDR3 is TGTGCCAGCAGGACAGGGCATGTCGATGGGGGGGAGCTGTTTTTT. Translation gives CASRTGHVDGGELFF.

The chain recombines TRBV7-9 with TRBJ2-7; 10 bases match TRBD1. Germline CDR1 reads SEHNR; CDR2 reads FQNEAQ (reference sequence). The junction had 7 bases not matched to a gene; V was cut back by 4 bases and J by 4 bases. There are 15 residues in the CDR3. The chain's CDR3 is CASSSPGDRGYEQYF. CDR3 coding DNA: TGTGCCAGCAGCTCCCCGGGGGACAGGGGTTACGAGCAGTACTTC.

The V gene is TRBV5-1, the J gene TRBJ1-6; tentative D call: TRBD1 (6 bases). Germline V gene lookup returns CDR1 SGHRS and CDR2 YFSETQ. Trimming cost V 4 bases and J 8 bases, with 13 bases left between them. The CDR3 sequence is 14 residues long. The CDR3 is CASSLQGGDSPLHF. The DNA of the CDR3 is TGCGCCAGCAGCCTACAGGGCGGAGATTCACCCCTCCACTTT.

The rearrangement joins TRBV28 to TRBJ1-5; 8 bases match TRBD1. The V gene end was trimmed by 7 bases and the J gene end by 5 bases; junction bases not matched to a gene: 13. Germline V lookup: CDR1 MDHEN, CDR2 SYDVKM. This CDR3 has 16 amino acids. CDR3 DNA sequence: TGTGCCAGCAAAGAAACAGGGGGGGGGTGGGATCAGCCCCAGCATTTT. Translated, it gives CASKETGGGWDQPQHF.

The chain carries TRBV28 and TRBJ1-3; D is perhaps TRBD1 (5 bases). Germline V CDR1 and CDR2: MDHEN, SYDVKM. Trimming stripped 2 bases from V and 5 bases from J, with 13 bases between. The CDR3 loop spans 15 amino acids. The CDR3 sequence: CASSLAGERRNTIYF. The CDR3 DNA is TGTGCCAGCAGTTTAGCGGGGGAGCGGAGAAACACCATATATTTT.

This chain joins TRBV28 and TRBJ1-4; D gene unclear. From germline, CDR1 is MDHEN and CDR2 SYDVKM. The ends were cut back, 8 bases at V and 6 bases at J, with 13 bases in the middle. This CDR3 is 13 amino acids long. This CDR3 reads CASRVVPDEKLFF. As DNA, the CDR3 is TGTGCCAGCCGGGTTGTTCCGGATGAAAAACTGTTTTTT.

The V call is TRBV6-1, the J call TRBJ2-7; no firm D call. The CDR3 spans 17 residues. With 0 bases removed from V and 0 bases from J, the gap between germline ends came to 15 bases. Germline loops: CDR1 MNHNS, CDR2 SASEGT. The CDR3 DNA is TGTGCCAGCAGTGAAGCGAGGTTTCTGCTGAGCTCCTACGAGCAGTACTTC. As protein: CASSEARFLLSSYEQYF.

CDR3 sequence reads: CASSGRQDSPLHF. The CDR3 nucleotides read TGTGCCAGCAGCGGACGGCAGGATTCACCCCTCCACTTT. This chain links TRBV9 with TRBJ1-6; D gene uncertain. Per the germline V gene, CDR1 is SGDLS and CDR2 is YYNGEE. The germline V and J ends were trimmed by 3 bases and 8 bases, with 9 bases remaining between them. This CDR3 comprises 13 residues.

This clone was observed a handful of times. The chain has TRBV9 and TRBJ2-5; 14 nucleotides align to TRBD2. Germline CDR1 and CDR2: SGDLS and YYNGEE. The V gene end was trimmed by 3 bases and the J gene end by 10 bases; junction bases not matched to a gene: 11. There are 16 residues in the CDR3. The CDR3, as DNA: TGTGCCAGCAGCGCGTCTTCCGGGACTAGCGGGGGTATCCAGTACTTC. It translates to CASSASSGTSGGIQYF.

The chain carries TRBV30 and TRBJ2-1, with TRBD2 as a possible D gene (5 bases). V was pared by 0 bases and J by 6 bases, with 9 bases between. Germline V CDR1 and CDR2: GTSNPN, SVGIG (reference sequence). The CDR3 runs to 13 residues. The chain's CDR3 is CAWSVTAVNEQFF. The CDR3 DNA is TGTGCCTGGAGTGTAACAGCGGTCAATGAGCAGTTCTTC.